The following is a T cell receptor (beta chain) sequence with its context. Its antigen is undetermined. The data were obtained in a study of cytomegalovirus exposure and HLA in healthy donors. In the study overall: Of all 400 or so donors who were genotyped, around 79% belonged to the Caucasian-associated ancestry cluster. General study findings and limits: There were some V segments, including TRBV6-2 and TRBV6-3, excluded as indistinguishable. Reports showed the classifier diagnosing cytomegalovirus status with high specificity and sensitivity. There were about 160 TCR beta chains listed as cytomegalovirus-associated.

Trimming took 3 bases from V and 4 from J, leaving 4 bases between them. Germline CDR1 and CDR2: SGHDT and YYEEEE. The CDR3 has 11 amino acids. PCR involved 60 Vbeta and 13 Jbeta primers. Profiled with immunoSEQ multiplex PCR; TCRdb holds only in-frame clones, not every one. The sample shows roughly 100,000 clones, around four fifths of them seen only once. This TCR derives from a woman in her 40s in good health and CMV-seropositive. The sequenced sample consisted of PBMCs. The chain combines TRBV5-6 with TRBJ2-5; no clear D. CDR3 coding DNA: TGTGCCAGCAGCTACACAGAGACCCAGTACTTC. Its protein product is CASSYTETQYF.